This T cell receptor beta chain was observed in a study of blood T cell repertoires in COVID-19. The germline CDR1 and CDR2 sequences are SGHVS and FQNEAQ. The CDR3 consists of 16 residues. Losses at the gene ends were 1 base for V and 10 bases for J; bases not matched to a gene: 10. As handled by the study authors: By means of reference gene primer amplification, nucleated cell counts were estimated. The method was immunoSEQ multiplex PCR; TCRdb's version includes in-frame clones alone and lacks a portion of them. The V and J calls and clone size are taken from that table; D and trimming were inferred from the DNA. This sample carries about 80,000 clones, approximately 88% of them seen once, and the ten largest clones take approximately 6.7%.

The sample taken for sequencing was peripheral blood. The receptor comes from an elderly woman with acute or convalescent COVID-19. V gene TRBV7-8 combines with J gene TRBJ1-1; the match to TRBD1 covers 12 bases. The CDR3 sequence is CASSLVGTGGYEGAFF. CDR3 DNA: TGTGCCAGCAGCTTAGTAGGGACAGGGGGCTACGAAGGAGCTTTCTTT.